The rows below give T cell receptor beta chains drawn from one sample of a study of cytomegalovirus exposure and HLA in healthy donors. Generated by immunoSEQ multiplex PCR, the TCRdb table keeps only in-frame clones and is missing some. The sample consists of 150,000 to 200,000 clones, roughly 84% of them appearing once. Specimen: PBMCs. The receptors shown here come from a boy younger than 18 in good health and CMV-seronegative. Both conserved end residues are part of each CDR3. Fields, in order: J gene, V gene, clone size, D gene, CDR3 protein, CDR3 DNA. A D gene is named only where the DNA matches it firmly. The size entry is marked missing in some rows and otherwise reads once, few, many or a size class.

j_gene: TRBJ2-7
v_gene: TRBV28
abundance: once
d_gene: -
CDR3aa: CAGQSVVGEQYF
CDR3nt: TGTGCCGGCCAATCTGTGGTGGGCGAGCAGTACTTC

j_gene: TRBJ2-3
v_gene: TRBV5-4
abundance: -
d_gene: -
CDR3aa: CASSYRGTDTQYF
CDR3nt: TGTGCCAGCAGCTACCGGGGTACAGATACGCAGTATTTT

j_gene: TRBJ2-5
v_gene: TRBV19
abundance: -
d_gene: TRBD2
CDR3aa: CASSSVSSGVQETQYF
CDR3nt: TGTGCCAGTAGTAGTGTGTCGAGCGGGGTACAAGAGACCCAGTACTTC

j_gene: TRBJ2-2
v_gene: TRBV4-2
abundance: -
d_gene: -
CDR3aa: CASSQAGDSTGELFF
CDR3nt: TGTGCCAGCAGCCAAGCAGGGGATAGCACCGGGGAGCTGTTTTTT

j_gene: TRBJ1-6
v_gene: TRBV27
abundance: -
d_gene: -
CDR3aa: CASSLSGSNNSPLHF
CDR3nt: TGTGCCAGCAGTTTATCGGGCAGCAATAATTCACCCCTCCACTTT

j_gene: TRBJ1-3
v_gene: TRBV5-6
abundance: few
d_gene: -
CDR3aa: CASSGSLANTIYF
CDR3nt: TGTGCCAGCAGCGGTTCTCTGGCAAACACCATATATTTT

j_gene: TRBJ1-1
v_gene: TRBV7-9
abundance: -
d_gene: -
CDR3aa: CASTPGARDTEAFF
CDR3nt: TGTGCCAGCACCCCCGGAGCCCGGGACACTGAAGCTTTCTTT

j_gene: TRBJ1-2
v_gene: TRBV2
abundance: -
d_gene: TRBD1
CDR3aa: CASSSDRGDYGYTF
CDR3nt: TGTGCCAGCAGCTCGGACAGGGGGGACTATGGCTACACCTTC

j_gene: TRBJ1-4
v_gene: TRBV5-5
abundance: -
d_gene: -
CDR3aa: CASSTPRGRDEKLFF
CDR3nt: TGTGCCAGCAGCACCCCCCGCGGGCGAGATGAAAAACTGTTTTTT

j_gene: TRBJ2-6
v_gene: TRBV29-1
abundance: -
d_gene: -
CDR3aa: CSVEGGPGANVLTF
CDR3nt: TGCAGCGTTGAAGGAGGGCCTGGGGCCAACGTCCTGACTTTC

j_gene: TRBJ2-2
v_gene: TRBV9
abundance: -
d_gene: -
CDR3aa: CASSEFPHPNTGELFF
CDR3nt: TGTGCCAGCAGCGAATTCCCCCATCCGAACACCGGGGAGCTGTTTTTT

j_gene: TRBJ1-2
v_gene: TRBV6-6
abundance: few
d_gene: -
CDR3aa: CASSYSSTGPYGYTF
CDR3nt: TGTGCCAGCAGTTACTCGTCAACAGGGCCCTATGGCTACACCTTC

j_gene: TRBJ2-3
v_gene: TRBV9
abundance: -
d_gene: TRBD2
CDR3aa: CASSVVSSGSSDTQYF
CDR3nt: TGTGCCAGCAGCGTAGTGTCTAGCGGGAGTTCAGATACGCAGTATTTT

j_gene: TRBJ1-1
v_gene: TRBV5-1
abundance: -
d_gene: TRBD1
CDR3aa: CASRPGGQGYSNTEAFF
CDR3nt: TGCGCCAGCAGGCCTGGGGGACAGGGTTATTCGAACACTGAAGCTTTCTTT

j_gene: TRBJ2-3
v_gene: TRBV6-5
abundance: -
d_gene: -
CDR3aa: CASSYGGGEDTQYF
CDR3nt: TGTGCCAGCAGTTACGGAGGGGGGGAAGATACGCAGTATTTT

j_gene: TRBJ2-7
v_gene: TRBV2
abundance: -
d_gene: -
CDR3aa: CASSGALMSKSEQYF
CDR3nt: TGTGCCAGCAGTGGGGCTTTAATGAGCAAAAGCGAGCAGTACTTC

j_gene: TRBJ2-2
v_gene: TRBV7-9
abundance: once
d_gene: TRBD1
CDR3aa: CASSPRTGTNTRELFF
CDR3nt: TGTGCCAGCAGCCCCAGGACAGGGACGAACACCAGGGAGCTGTTTTTT

j_gene: TRBJ1-1
v_gene: TRBV9
abundance: -
d_gene: -
CDR3aa: CASSPTEGAYRAFF
CDR3nt: TGTGCCAGCAGCCCCACGGAGGGTGCCTACCGCGCTTTCTTT

j_gene: TRBJ2-2
v_gene: TRBV9
abundance: -
d_gene: TRBD2
CDR3aa: CASSASGGAPGELFF
CDR3nt: TGTGCCAGCAGCGCTAGCGGGGGGGCACCCGGGGAGCTGTTTTTT

j_gene: TRBJ1-1
v_gene: TRBV11-2
abundance: -
d_gene: -
CDR3aa: CASSFRGGTEAFF
CDR3nt: TGTGCCAGCAGCTTCCGGGGGGGCACTGAAGCTTTCTTT

j_gene: TRBJ1-1
v_gene: TRBV4-1
abundance: few
d_gene: -
CDR3aa: CASSQGLQLNTEAFF
CDR3nt: TGCGCCAGCAGCCAAGGACTCCAACTAAACACTGAAGCTTTCTTT

j_gene: TRBJ1-2
v_gene: TRBV19
abundance: -
d_gene: TRBD1
CDR3aa: CASSQNRGANYGYTF
CDR3nt: TGTGCCAGTAGTCAAAACAGGGGAGCTAACTATGGCTACACCTTC

j_gene: TRBJ2-1
v_gene: TRBV30
abundance: -
d_gene: -
CDR3aa: CAWSVLPFGEQFF
CDR3nt: TGTGCCTGGAGTGTATTGCCGTTCGGTGAGCAGTTCTTC

j_gene: TRBJ1-1
v_gene: TRBV5-1
abundance: -
d_gene: TRBD1
CDR3aa: CASTQTGALNTEAFF
CDR3nt: TGCGCCAGCACCCAAACAGGGGCCCTGAACACTGAAGCTTTCTTT

j_gene: TRBJ1-2
v_gene: TRBV6-1
abundance: -
d_gene: -
CDR3aa: CASIQGIIDGYTF
CDR3nt: TGTGCCAGCATCCAGGGGATAATAGATGGCTACACCTTC

j_gene: TRBJ1-2
v_gene: TRBV5-4
abundance: once
d_gene: TRBD1
CDR3aa: CASSSRDRVVGYTF
CDR3nt: TGTGCCAGCAGCTCCCGGGACAGGGTGGTTGGCTACACCTTC

j_gene: TRBJ1-2
v_gene: TRBV30
abundance: -
d_gene: -
CDR3aa: CAWSEGRDYGYTF
CDR3nt: TGTGCCTGGAGTGAGGGGAGGGACTATGGCTACACCTTC

j_gene: TRBJ1-5
v_gene: TRBV5-6
abundance: few
d_gene: -
CDR3aa: CASSLGQGMGNQPQHF
CDR3nt: TGTGCCAGCAGCTTGGGGCAGGGGATGGGCAATCAGCCCCAGCATTTT

j_gene: TRBJ1-1
v_gene: TRBV7-2
abundance: -
d_gene: TRBD1
CDR3aa: CASRRWDRANTEAFF
CDR3nt: TGTGCCAGCAGACGATGGGACAGGGCGAACACTGAAGCTTTCTTT

j_gene: TRBJ2-2
v_gene: TRBV27
abundance: once
d_gene: TRBD1
CDR3aa: CASRLQGGTGELFF
CDR3nt: TGTGCCAGCAGGTTACAGGGGGGAACCGGGGAGCTGTTTTTT

j_gene: TRBJ2-5
v_gene: TRBV30
abundance: -
d_gene: TRBD1
CDR3aa: CAWGQGPLLETQYF
CDR3nt: TGTGCCTGGGGACAGGGTCCATTATTAGAGACCCAGTACTTC

j_gene: TRBJ2-1
v_gene: TRBV9
abundance: -
d_gene: TRBD2
CDR3aa: CASSVGHSVTSGSPTYNEQFF
CDR3nt: TGTGCCAGCAGCGTAGGCCACAGTGTGACTAGCGGGAGTCCAACGTACAATGAGCAGTTCTTC

j_gene: TRBJ1-5
v_gene: TRBV6-1
abundance: few
d_gene: -
CDR3aa: CASTAGQGPQHF
CDR3nt: TGTGCCAGCACTGCTGGACAAGGGCCCCAGCATTTT

j_gene: TRBJ2-1
v_gene: TRBV7-2
abundance: -
d_gene: -
CDR3aa: CASSLAVSSYNEQFF
CDR3nt: TGTGCCAGCAGCTTAGCGGTGAGCTCCTACAATGAGCAGTTCTTC

j_gene: TRBJ2-3
v_gene: TRBV5-1
abundance: -
d_gene: TRBD2
CDR3aa: CASSLDGGGAGNTQYF
CDR3nt: TGCGCCAGCAGCTTGGATGGCGGGGGGGCCGGGAATACGCAGTATTTT

j_gene: TRBJ2-7
v_gene: TRBV27
abundance: -
d_gene: -
CDR3aa: CASSLNPDYYEQYF
CDR3nt: TGTGCCAGCAGTTTAAACCCCGACTACTACGAGCAGTACTTC

j_gene: TRBJ1-1
v_gene: TRBV5-8
abundance: -
d_gene: TRBD1
CDR3aa: CASGGAGGIEAFF
CDR3nt: TGTGCCAGCGGCGGGGCAGGGGGGATTGAAGCTTTCTTT

j_gene: TRBJ2-5
v_gene: TRBV28
abundance: -
d_gene: TRBD2
CDR3aa: CASSPSGKETQYF
CDR3nt: TGTGCCAGCAGCCCCAGCGGGAAAGAGACCCAGTACTTC

j_gene: TRBJ2-6
v_gene: TRBV21-1
abundance: -
d_gene: -
CDR3aa: CASSNRTARANVLTF
CDR3nt: TGTGCCAGCAGCAACCGGACAGCACGAGCCAACGTCCTGACTTTC

j_gene: TRBJ1-1
v_gene: TRBV30
abundance: -
d_gene: -
CDR3aa: CACTDLDPFF
CDR3nt: TGTGCCTGCACAGACCTTGATCCTTTCTTT

j_gene: TRBJ2-7
v_gene: TRBV5-1
abundance: -
d_gene: TRBD1
CDR3aa: CASGTGQGSSSYEQYF
CDR3nt: TGCGCCAGCGGCACGGGACAGGGGTCGAGCTCCTACGAGCAGTACTTC

j_gene: TRBJ1-3
v_gene: TRBV4-2
abundance: -
d_gene: -
CDR3aa: CASRYGDSGNTIYF
CDR3nt: TGTGCCAGCAGATACGGGGATAGCGGAAACACCATATATTTT

j_gene: TRBJ1-1
v_gene: TRBV2
abundance: -
d_gene: TRBD1
CDR3aa: CASRPGTVSNTEAFF
CDR3nt: TGTGCCAGCAGGCCCGGGACAGTCAGCAACACTGAAGCTTTCTTT

j_gene: TRBJ2-7
v_gene: TRBV4-3
abundance: once
d_gene: TRBD2
CDR3aa: CASSQVSGGGAFNEQYF
CDR3nt: TGCGCCAGCAGCCAAGTATCAGGCGGGGGGGCCTTCAACGAGCAGTACTTC

j_gene: TRBJ2-1
v_gene: TRBV27
abundance: -
d_gene: TRBD2
CDR3aa: CASSYLGTGTSGNEQFF
CDR3nt: TGTGCCAGCAGTTACTTAGGTACCGGGACTAGTGGGAATGAGCAGTTCTTC